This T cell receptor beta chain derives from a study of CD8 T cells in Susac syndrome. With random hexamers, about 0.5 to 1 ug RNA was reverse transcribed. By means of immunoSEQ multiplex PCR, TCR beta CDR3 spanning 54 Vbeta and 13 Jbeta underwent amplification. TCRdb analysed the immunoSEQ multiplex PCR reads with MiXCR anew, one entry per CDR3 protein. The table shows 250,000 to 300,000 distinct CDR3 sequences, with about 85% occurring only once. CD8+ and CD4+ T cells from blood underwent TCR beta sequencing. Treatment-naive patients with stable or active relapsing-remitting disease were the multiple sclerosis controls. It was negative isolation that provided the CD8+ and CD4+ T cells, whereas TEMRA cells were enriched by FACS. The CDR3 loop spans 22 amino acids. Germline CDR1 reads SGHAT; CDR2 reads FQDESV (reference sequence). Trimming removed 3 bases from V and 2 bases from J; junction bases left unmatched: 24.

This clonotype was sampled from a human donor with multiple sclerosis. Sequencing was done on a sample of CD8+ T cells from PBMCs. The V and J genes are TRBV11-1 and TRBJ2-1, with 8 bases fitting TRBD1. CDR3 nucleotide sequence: TGTGCCAGCAGCTTCGGTGGGGGCTCGACAGGGGTAGTGGTAGTGACCTACAATGAGCAGTTCTTC. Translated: CASSFGGGSTGVVVVTYNEQFF.